The rows below give T cell receptor beta chains drawn from one sample of a study of blood T cell repertoires in COVID-19. Assay used: immunoSEQ multiplex PCR; TCRdb lists only in-frame clones, some missing. The sample lists roughly 200,000 clones; 65% to 90% were seen once. Sequencing was performed on PBMCs or T cells enriched from blood (not recorded which). The receptor set was obtained from a woman aged 55-69 years with acute COVID-19. Each CDR3 is given with its conserved first and last residue. D genes are given only for firm matches. Not all rows give a size; the values are once, few, many and, for expanded clones, a class.

abundance	v_gene	j_gene	d_gene	CDR3nt	CDR3aa
few	TRBV25-1	TRBJ1-5	.	TGTGCCAGCAGTCCCGGGGGGGGTGGCAATCAGCCCCAGCATTTT	CASSPGGGGNQPQHF
once	TRBV7-9	TRBJ1-5	.	TGTGCCAGCAGCTCTTTGGGCCCGAGTAGCAATCAGCCCCAGCATTTT	CASSSLGPSSNQPQHF
.	TRBV24-1	TRBJ2-3	.	TGTGCCACCGTAGCAGACGCCCCAGATACGCAGTATTTT	CATVADAPDTQYF
once	TRBV28	TRBJ1-2	.	TGTGCCAGTTTACAAGGGACACTTCGCTATGGCTACACCTTC	CASLQGTLRYGYTF
few	TRBV5-1	TRBJ1-1	.	TGCGCCAGCAGCTTGGCCGGGACACAGAACACTGAAGCTTTCTTT	CASSLAGTQNTEAFF
.	TRBV5-1	TRBJ1-1	.	TGCGCCAGCAGCTTGGATTTCGGCGGAGCTTTCTTT	CASSLDFGGAFF
.	TRBV27	TRBJ2-7	TRBD1	TGTGCCAGCAGACGGGACAGGGGGGTTGGCGAGCAGTACTTC	CASRRDRGVGEQYF
.	TRBV28	TRBJ1-5	TRBD1	TGTGCCAGCAGTCTCACGAAATACAGGGGGAGGGGCAATCAGCCCCAGCATTTT	CASSLTKYRGRGNQPQHF
.	TRBV3-1/TRBV3-2	TRBJ2-5	.	TGTGCCAGCAGCCCCCCAGAAGAGACCCAGTACTTC	CASSPPEETQYF
.	TRBV2	TRBJ1-6	.	TGTGCCAGCACCCAACAGATGGATTCACCCCTCCACTTT	CASTQQMDSPLHF
.	TRBV5-6	TRBJ1-1	.	TGTGCCAGCAGTTTGGGGCTAGGGGGAAACACTGAAGCTTTCTTT	CASSLGLGGNTEAFF
.	TRBV27	TRBJ1-6	TRBD1	TGTGCCAGCATGACAGGGGCGAATAATTCACCCCTCCACTTT	CASMTGANNSPLHF
many	TRBV5-5	TRBJ1-4	TRBD1	TGTGCCAGCAGCTTGGGGCAGGGGGATGAAAAACTGTTTTTT	CASSLGQGDEKLFF
.	TRBV2	TRBJ2-2	.	TGTGCCAGCAATCAGCCGGGGGACACCGGGGAGCTGTTTTTT	CASNQPGDTGELFF
once	TRBV4-2	TRBJ2-1	TRBD2	TGTGCCAGCAGCCAAGTTACTAGCGGGACCCCGCCCTACAATGAGCAGTTCTTC	CASSQVTSGTPPYNEQFF
.	TRBV7-2	TRBJ1-2	.	TGTGCCAGCAGCTTAGGGGCTTCTTTAGGGGCCATCGACTATGGCTACACCTTC	CASSLGASLGAIDYGYTF
.	TRBV14	TRBJ1-5	.	TGTGCCAGCAGCCAAGGGGGGGTGGGCAATCAGCCCCAGCATTTT	CASSQGGVGNQPQHF
.	TRBV15	TRBJ2-3	.	TGTGCCACCAGCAGAGGTGGAGGACCCAGAGGGTCAGATACGCAGTATTTT	CATSRGGGPRGSDTQYF
.	TRBV6-5	TRBJ2-1	TRBD2	TGTGCCAGCAGTTATCCCGGGGGGGCTGAGCAGTTCTTC	CASSYPGGAEQFF
.	TRBV19	TRBJ1-5	TRBD1	TGTGCCAGTAGTATTCCGACAGGGGACGTCTTTGGTCAGCCCCAGCATTTT	CASSIPTGDVFGQPQHF
.	TRBV23-1	TRBJ1-3	.	TGCGCCAGCAGTCAACCAGGTACTGGAAACACCATATATTTT	CASSQPGTGNTIYF
.	TRBV30	TRBJ1-6	TRBD1	TGTGCCTGGAGGAGGGTGGACAGGAGGTATAATTCACCCCTCCACTTT	CAWRRVDRRYNSPLHF
.	TRBV7-2	TRBJ2-1	TRBD2	TGTGCCAGCAGCTCCGGGACTAGCGGGAGAGGTGAGCAGTTCTTC	CASSSGTSGRGEQFF
.	TRBV2	TRBJ2-3	TRBD2	TGTGCCAGCAGTCGAGCCGGGAGGGCCGGTGGAGATACGCAGTATTTT	CASSRAGRAGGDTQYF
.	TRBV11-2	TRBJ1-1	.	TGTGCCAGCCGCGGGGGGAACACTGAAGCTTTCTTT	CASRGGNTEAFF
.	TRBV29-1	TRBJ1-4	.	TGCAGCGTTGGGCGGGCTGAAGGTGAAAAACTGTTTTTT	CSVGRAEGEKLFF
once	TRBV4-2	TRBJ2-2	.	TGTGCCAGCAGCCAAGATCCCCACGGGGCCGGGGAGCTGTTTTTT	CASSQDPHGAGELFF
.	TRBV5-1	TRBJ2-3	TRBD2	TGCGCCAGCAGCTTTGGCCAAACCGCGGGAGTAGATACGCAGTATTTT	CASSFGQTAGVDTQYF
.	TRBV5-6	TRBJ2-5	TRBD1	TGTGCCAGCAGCTTTCAACAGGGGGCAGAGACCCAGTACTTC	CASSFQQGAETQYF
.	TRBV12-5	TRBJ2-1	TRBD2	TGTGCTAGTGGTTTCCAGGGACTAGCGGGTTACAATGAGCAGTTCTTC	CASGFQGLAGYNEQFF
.	TRBV27	TRBJ2-3	.	TGTGCCAGTAGTAGCGGTTCTAGCACAGATACGCAGTATTTT	CASSSGSSTDTQYF
.	TRBV2	TRBJ2-6	TRBD1	TGTGCCAGCAGTGCGCTACAGGGGCGCCTGACTGGGGCCAACGTCCTGACTTTC	CASSALQGRLTGANVLTF
.	TRBV18	TRBJ1-5	.	TGTGCCAGCTCACTGGACAAATATAGCAATCAGCCCCAGCATTTT	CASSLDKYSNQPQHF
.	TRBV24-1	TRBJ1-1	TRBD1	TGTGCCACCAGTGACCAGGGGGAGAACACTGAAGCTTTCTTT	CATSDQGENTEAFF
few	TRBV7-2	TRBJ1-2	.	TGTGCCAGCAGCTTAGGGTCAGGGCCCTACTATGGCTACACCTTC	CASSLGSGPYYGYTF
.	TRBV7-8	TRBJ1-3	.	TGTGCCAGCAGCTTAGCTGGAGGGGGGGGAGCCCGGATCTCTGGAAACACCATATATTTT	CASSLAGGGGARISGNTIYF
.	TRBV5-6	TRBJ2-5	.	TGTGCCAGCAGCTTCTCGCTTGGGAGGGGGGCATCGGGTGAGACCCAGTACTTC	CASSFSLGRGASGETQYF
.	TRBV30	TRBJ2-3	TRBD2	TGTGCCTGGAGTCCCCTAGCGGGAGAACAGTATTTT	CAWSPLAGEQYF
many	TRBV7-2	TRBJ2-3	.	TGTGCCAGCAGCTCCAGACTCCAACTGGATACGCAGTATTTT	CASSSRLQLDTQYF
.	TRBV7-9	TRBJ1-1	TRBD1	TGTGCCAGCAGCCCCTCGGGACAGGGGGCTCGGGCTTTCTTT	CASSPSGQGARAFF
.	TRBV27	TRBJ2-6	.	TGTGCCAGCAGTTTCGGGACACCTGGGGCCAACGTCCTGACTTTC	CASSFGTPGANVLTF
.	TRBV15	TRBJ2-6	.	TGTGCCACCAGCCCATTATTGACACCTATCTCTGGGGCCAACGTCCTGACTTTC	CATSPLLTPISGANVLTF
.	TRBV2	TRBJ2-3	.	TGTGCCAGCAGGGCGGGGCCCAACACAGATACGCAGTATTTT	CASRAGPNTDTQYF
.	TRBV19	TRBJ1-5	TRBD1	TGTACCAGTACCTCGGGACAGGGGACCGTCAGGACCCAGCATTTT	CTSTSGQGTVRTQHF
.	TRBV5-4	TRBJ2-1	TRBD1	TGTGCCAGCAGCCTCAGGGGGCTCAATGAGCAGTTCTTC	CASSLRGLNEQFF
.	TRBV7-2	TRBJ1-2	.	TGTGCCAGCAGCTTAAATCTGGAGAACTATGGCTACACCTTC	CASSLNLENYGYTF
.	TRBV28	TRBJ2-3	.	TGTGCCAGCAGTCCGCACACCCTTGATACGCAGTATTTT	CASSPHTLDTQYF
.	TRBV6-2/TRBV6-3	TRBJ2-7	TRBD2	TGTGCCAGCAGTTACACTAGCGGGAGCGAGCAGTACTTC	CASSYTSGSEQYF
.	TRBV28	TRBJ1-2	.	TGTGCCAGCAGCCCAGGGATCTACTATGGCTACACCTTC	CASSPGIYYGYTF
.	TRBV4-3	TRBJ2-2	TRBD1	TGCGCCAGCAGCCAATCACAGGGGGTTCCCGGGGAGCTGTTTTTT	CASSQSQGVPGELFF